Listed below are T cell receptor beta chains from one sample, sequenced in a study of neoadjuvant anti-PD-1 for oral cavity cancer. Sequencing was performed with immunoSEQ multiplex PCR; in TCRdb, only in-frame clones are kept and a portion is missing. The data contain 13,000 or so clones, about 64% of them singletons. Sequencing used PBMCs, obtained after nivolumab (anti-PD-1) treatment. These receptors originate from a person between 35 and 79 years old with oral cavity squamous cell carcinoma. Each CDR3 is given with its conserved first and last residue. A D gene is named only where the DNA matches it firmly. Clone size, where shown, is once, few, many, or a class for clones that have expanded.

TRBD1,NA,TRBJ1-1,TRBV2,CASGQGAEAFF,TGTGCCAGCGGACAGGGGGCTGAAGCTTTCTTT
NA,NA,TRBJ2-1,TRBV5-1,CASRRSSLTYNEQFF,TGCGCCAGCCGACGAAGCTCCCTCACCTACAATGAGCAGTTCTTC
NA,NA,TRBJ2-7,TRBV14,CASSQEGVPSYEQYF,TGTGCCAGCAGCCAAGAAGGGGTCCCCTCCTACGAGCAGTACTTC
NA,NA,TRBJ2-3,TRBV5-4,CASSLVPAGTDTQYF,TGTGCCAGCAGCTTGGTACCTGCGGGCACAGATACGCAGTATTTT
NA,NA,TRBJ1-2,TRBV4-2,CASSPPGASPNYGYTF,TGTGCCAGCAGCCCCCCAGGGGCCTCACCTAACTATGGCTACACCTTC
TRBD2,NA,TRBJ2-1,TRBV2,CATGGGAPNEQFF,TGTGCCACGGGCGGGGGGGCCCCCAATGAGCAGTTCTTC
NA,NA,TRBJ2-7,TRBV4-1,CASSLFPYEQYF,TGCGCCAGCAGCCTGTTTCCCTACGAGCAGTACTTC
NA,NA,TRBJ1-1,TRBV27,CASSLLGRMNTEAFF,TGTGCCAGCAGTTTATTAGGCCGAATGAACACTGAAGCTTTCTTT
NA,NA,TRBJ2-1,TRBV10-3,CAISESQGRDEQFF,TGTGCCATCAGTGAGTCTCAGGGTAGGGATGAGCAGTTCTTC
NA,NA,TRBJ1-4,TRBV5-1,CASSLGQAFNEKLFF,TGCGCCAGCAGCTTGGGACAGGCTTTTAATGAAAAACTGTTTTTT
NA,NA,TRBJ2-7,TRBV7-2,CASSPGPTYEQYF,TGTGCCAGCAGCCCGGGACCGACCTACGAGCAGTACTTC
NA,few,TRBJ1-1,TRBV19,CASSIRAGGETEAFF,TGTGCCAGTAGTATAAGGGCGGGTGGGGAGACTGAAGCTTTCTTT
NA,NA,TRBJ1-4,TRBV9,CASSVEGSPPLNEKLFF,TGTGCCAGCAGCGTAGAGGGCAGCCCGCCCTTAAATGAAAAACTGTTTTTT
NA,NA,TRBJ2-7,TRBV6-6,CASSARQSSYEQYF,TGTGCCAGCAGTGCCCGGCAGAGCTCCTACGAGCAGTACTTC
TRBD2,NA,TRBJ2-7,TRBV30,CAWRMWGGSYEQYF,TGTGCCTGGAGAATGTGGGGGGGCTCCTACGAGCAGTACTTC
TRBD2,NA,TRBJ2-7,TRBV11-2,CASSGLAGNFEQYF,TGTGCCAGCAGCGGACTAGCGGGGAATTTCGAGCAGTACTTC
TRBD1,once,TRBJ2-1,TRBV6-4,CASSPGQGVYNEQFF,TGTGCCAGCAGCCCGGGACAGGGGGTTTACAATGAGCAGTTCTTC
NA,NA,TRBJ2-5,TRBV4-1,CASSQPDTLGETQYF,TGCGCCAGCAGCCAACCCGACACACTGGGGGAGACCCAGTACTTC